This T cell receptor beta chain is from a study of T cells after yellow fever vaccination. Study at large: In the case of low-cell-number fractions, SMART-Seq v4 Ultra Low Input was used for preparation. Broader study findings: Clonotypes appearing in both CD4 and CD8 compartments existed, and their share was small.

Making TCR cDNA involved 5'RACE template switching, which added UMIs and a universal primer site. A single record per CDR3 protein comes from TCRdb applying MiXCR to the 5' RACE reads. The sample includes approximately 300,000 distinct CDR3 sequences, 6.8% seen only once; the top ten take 18%. Trimming took 1 base from V and 3 from J; bases not matched to a gene: 7. Per the germline V gene, CDR1 is SGHAT and CDR2 is FQNNGV. The CDR3 extends over 17 amino acids. This clonotype turned up a few times. Its antigen is currently unknown. This TCR was sampled from a man younger than 30 who received the YFV17D yellow fever vaccine. The sample was PBMCs, taken about 49 days after the first yellow fever vaccination. This chain connects TRBV11-2 to TRBJ2-4, with TRBD1 identical over 9 bases. The CDR3 DNA sequence: TGTGCCAGCAGCTTAGGGAAAAGGGGACAGGGCAAAAACATTCAGTACTTC. Protein sequence: CASSLGKRGQGKNIQYF.